This T cell receptor (beta chain) was sequenced for a study of cytomegalovirus exposure and HLA in healthy donors. Overall study results and limits: Reported performance of the classifier showed diagnosis of cytomegalovirus status with high specificity and sensitivity.

CDR3 length equals 14 residues. The V gene lost 0 bases and the J gene lost 4 bases, with 9 bases spanning the gap. Per germline, CDR1 SGHVS and CDR2 FQNEAQ. This table comes from immunoSEQ multiplex PCR, and its TCRdb copy is limited to in-frame clones, with some not included. This sample has some 250,000 clones, with less than 95% found just once. A single count supports this clone. The antigen is undetermined. V and J are TRBV7-8 and TRBJ2-5, with D uncertain. The TCR comes from a woman in her thirties in good health and CMV-seronegative. Sequencing was performed on PBMCs. The CDR3, as DNA: TGTGCCAGCAGCTTAGCGAATCTAGGAGAGACCCAGTACTTC. It yields the protein CASSLANLGETQYF.